Presented here are 2 T cell receptor beta chains from one specimen sequenced in a study of cytomegalovirus exposure and HLA in healthy donors. Primers for the PCR totalled 60 Vbeta and 13 Jbeta. TCRdb's table, derived via immunoSEQ multiplex PCR, lists solely in-frame clones and lacks some. The data show roughly 180,000 clones, with about 77% seen just once and roughly 3% held by the top ten. Sequencing input: PBMCs. The receptors shown here come from a female donor in good health and CMV-seronegative.

The rearrangement links TRBV2 to TRBJ2-7, with TRBD2 as a possible D gene (5 bases). Trimming pared 10 bases from V and 8 bases from J, leaving 18 bases between. Germline V gene lookup returns CDR1 SNHLY and CDR2 FYNNEI. The CDR3 runs 12 residues. Written as DNA, the CDR3 is TGTGCCACGCGCAGCGGCGGTATCCAGCAGTACTTC. Protein: CATRSGGIQQYF.

The J gene is TRBJ2-5, the V gene TRBV4-3; D may be TRBD2 (5 bases). CDR3 size: 15 residues. V was cut by 0 bases and J by 5 bases, with 13 bases left in between. Germline CDR1 and CDR2: LGHNA and YSLEER. CDR3 loop: CASSQEGLSRETQYF. Written as DNA, the CDR3 is TGCGCCAGCAGCCAAGAAGGACTGAGCAGGGAGACCCAGTACTTC.